This TCR beta chain derives from a study of identical twins. The CDR3 length is 14 residues. In germline, CDR1 is SEHNR, CDR2 FQNEAQ (reference sequence). After removal of 4 bases from V and 5 bases from J, the junction contained 6 bases not matched to a gene. Study-level points and caveats: In cord blood, abundant beta clonotypes had fewer insertions; memory showed no trend.

TCRdb recomputed calls from the 5' RACE reads with MiXCR, one row per CDR3 protein. The sample lists 300,000 to 350,000 distinct CDR3 sequences; roughly 12% were seen once. This clonotype has just a few counts. The antigen remains undetermined. Healthy Caucasian donors formed the entire cohort. The same data also went into a second study, on yellow fever vaccine responses in identical twins. According to that study: In identical twins, vaccine T cell responses appeared partly shared and partly individual.

The J gene is TRBJ1-2, the V gene TRBV7-9; 8 nucleotides match TRBD1. The sequence was collected from a young woman in good health. Material for sequencing was CD8+ T cells sorted from blood. DNA for the CDR3: TGTGCCAGCAGCTCCGGGACAGGCGTTTATGGCTACACCTTC. This codes for CASSSGTGVYGYTF. The full variable domain, its missing parts supplied by reference TRBV7-9 and TRBJ1-2, is DTGVSQNPRHKITKRGQNVTFRCDPISEHNRLYWYRQTLGQGPEFLTYFQNEAQLEKSRLLSDRFSAERPKGSFSTLEIQRTEQGDSAMYLCASSSGTGVYGYTFGSGTRLTVV.